The 20 T cell receptor beta chains below were found in one sample sequenced in a study of radiotherapy plus CTLA-4 blockade in lung cancer. Data came from immunoSEQ multiplex PCR; TCRdb stores just in-frame clones and leaves some out. The table shows around 40,000 clones, with about 75% occurring only once. The specimen comprised peripheral blood, sampled from a patient treated with radiotherapy plus ipilimumab. The source is a human donor with non-small cell lung cancer who had stable disease on radiotherapy plus ipilimumab.

V gene TRBV9 combines with J gene TRBJ1-3, with TRBD1 as a possible D gene (6 bases). The CDR3 contains 18 residues. V was pared by 0 bases and J by 4 bases, with 20 bases between. The germline gives CDR1 SGDLS, CDR2 YYNGEE. DNA of the CDR3: TGTGCCAGCAGCGTAGACGGGGGGCAGCCCAGACCGGGAAACACCATATATTTT. Translation gives CASSVDGGQPRPGNTIYF.

This chain connects TRBV6-1 to TRBJ2-1, with TRBD1 matching over 8 bases. Trimming took 6 bases from V and 0 from J; bases not matched to a gene: 4. The CDR3 is made up of 15 amino acids. Germline CDR1 MNHNS, CDR2 SASEGT. The CDR3 region has the DNA TGTGCCAGCAGCCCGACAGGGGTCTCCTACAATGAGCAGTTCTTC. It encodes CASSPTGVSYNEQFF.

The table lists this clone with a count of one. The CDR3 spells CASSRTGQFLPYEQYF. The CDR3, as DNA: TGCGCCAGCAGCCGGACTGGACAGTTCTTACCCTACGAGCAGTACTTC. The chain combines TRBV4-1 with TRBJ2-7; TRBD1 is a possible D gene (6 bases). The CDR3 spans 16 residues. The V gene's germline CDR1 is MGHRA and CDR2 YSYEKL. Trimming took off 4 bases at V and 2 bases at J, with 18 bases between the two ends.

This clone qualifies as medium-sized (0.01 to 0.1%). The gene calls are TRBV7-9 and TRBJ1-2; 9 nucleotides agree with TRBD1. Germline-derived CDR1 and CDR2 are SEHNR and FQNEAQ (reference sequence). Losses at the gene ends were 1 base for V and 0 bases for J; bases not matched to a gene: 12. The CDR3 length is 19 residues. Here the CDR3 DNA reads TGTGCCAGCAGCTTAGGTGTAGGGGACAGGGAAGTCGCTAACTATGGCTACACCTTC. Translating gives CASSLGVGDREVANYGYTF.

DNA for the CDR3: TGCGCCAGCAGCTTGAAAGCGGGGAGTAACACCGGGGAGCTGTTTTTT. Amino acid sequence: CASSLKAGSNTGELFF. The chain is built from TRBV5-1 and TRBJ2-2; 7 nucleotides line up with TRBD2. This CDR3 has 16 residues. The V gene's germline CDR1 is SGHRS and CDR2 YFSETQ. The V segment lost 1 base and the J segment 2 bases; nucleotides outside the gene matches: 5.

This clone was picked up one time. V gene TRBV11-1 combines with J gene TRBJ2-7; 8 nucleotides agree with TRBD2. The CDR3 is 13 residues long. Germline loops: CDR1 SGHAT, CDR2 FQDESV (reference sequence). J was trimmed by 3 bases and V by 6 bases; bases with no gene match: 4. CDR3 region: CASSSGLDYEQYF. In nucleotides, the CDR3 is TGTGCCAGCAGTTCGGGACTAGACTACGAGCAGTACTTC.

Note on this clone: Compared with germline, one end of the junction differs, possibly owing to a read error. The chain employs TRBV25-1 and TRBJ1-5; perhaps TRBD1 as D (6 bases). Looked up from germline, CDR1 is MGHDK and CDR2 is SYGVNS. CDR3 length: 13 residues. The CDR3 nucleotides read TGTGCCAGCAGTGACACCAACTCGGACAGCTTTCTTTTT. As protein: CASSDTNSDSFLF.

This clone occurred once. V gene TRBV30 combines with J gene TRBJ1-6, with no clear D. Trimming took 1 base from V and 8 from J, leaving 6 bases between them. There are 12 residues in the CDR3. The germline gives CDR1 GTSNPN, CDR2 SVGIG (reference sequence). DNA of the CDR3: TGTGCCTGGAGTGGGGCAGATTCACCCCTCCACTTT. Its protein is CAWSGADSPLHF.

Comments on this clone: The germline gene is not matched at one end of the junction; a read error may be the cause. The chain is built from TRBV6-5 and TRBJ1-1, with D possibly TRBD1 on 6 matching bases. The CDR3 has 14 amino acids. In germline, CDR1 is MNHEY, CDR2 SVGAGI. CDR3 region: CASSYSQGRTEVFF. In DNA form, the CDR3 reads TGTGCCAGCAGTTACTCACAGGGTAGAACTGAAGTTTTCTTT.

V gene TRBV5-1 combines with J gene TRBJ2-1; 13 bases align to TRBD2. Germline CDR1 and CDR2: SGHRS and YFSETQ. Trimming took 2 bases from V and 7 from J; bases not matched to a gene: 9. The CDR3 contains 17 residues. CDR3 DNA sequence: TGCGCCAGCAGCTTAAGACTAGCGGGGGGCCCGGCAAATGAGCAGTTCTTC. Translation: CASSLRLAGGPANEQFF.

This clone occurred a few times. The chain carries TRBV4-1 and TRBJ1-1; 8 bases match TRBD1. CDR3 length equals 15 residues. Germline assignment: CDR1 MGHRA and CDR2 YSYEKL. The J segment lost 1 base and the V segment lost 3 bases, leaving 4 bases of the junction unmatched. CDR3 nucleotides: TGCGCCAGCAGCCACAGCGGACAGGGGAACACTGAAGCTTTCTTT. It translates to CASSHSGQGNTEAFF.

This chain uses TRBV5-6 with TRBJ2-3, with 12 positions matching TRBD2. V lost 1 base to trimming and J lost 4 bases; unmatched junction nucleotides: 13. The CDR3 has 19 amino acids. In germline, CDR1 is SGHDT, CDR2 YYEEEE. CDR3 amino acids: CASSLFLASSGGEADTQYF. The CDR3 bases are TGTGCCAGCAGCTTGTTTTTGGCGTCTAGCGGGGGGGAAGCAGATACGCAGTATTTT.

The chain links TRBV5-4 to TRBJ1-1; 9 bases are shared with TRBD1. The trim removed 4 bases at V and 13 bases at J, leaving 17 bases unmatched. The CDR3 length is 15 residues. Germline CDR1 SGHNT, CDR2 YYREEE (reference sequence). In nucleotides, the CDR3 is TGTGCCAGCAGCCGTCCGGGACAGGGACCAAAGAGCGGTTTCTTT. It is translated as CASSRPGQGPKSGFF.

The gene calls are TRBV6-1 and TRBJ1-5; D may be TRBD1 (5 bases). This CDR3 contains 15 residues. Germline V CDR1 and CDR2: MNHNS, SASEGT. Trimming took off 2 bases at V and 2 bases at J, with 10 bases between the two ends. CDR3 nucleotide sequence: TGTGCCAGCAGTGAACAGGGTTTGGGCAATCAGCCCCAGCATTTT. Translated: CASSEQGLGNQPQHF.

V and J are TRBV5-6 and TRBJ1-5, with D uncertain. CDR1 and CDR2 (germline): SGHDT, YYEEEE. The CDR3 has 13 amino acids. V lost 0 bases and J lost 2, with 3 bases in between. This CDR3 reads CASSLGRNQPQHF. CDR3 in DNA: TGTGCCAGCAGCTTGGGGCGCAATCAGCCCCAGCATTTT.

This clone came up a few times. The chain links TRBV5-1 to TRBJ1-4, with 7 bases fitting TRBD1. CDR3 length: 16 amino acids. Unmatched junction bases numbered 10, after V lost 0 bases and J lost 8 bases. CDR1 is SGHRS, CDR2 YFSETQ, per germline. The CDR3 is CASSLEGQAKGEKLFF. CDR3 nucleotides: TGCGCCAGCAGCTTGGAAGGACAGGCCAAGGGCGAAAAACTGTTTTTT. The entire variable domain, with the rest obtained from reference TRBV5-1 and TRBJ1-4, is as follows: KAGVTQTPRYLIKTRGQQVTLSCSPISGHRSVSWYQQTPGQGLQFLFEYFSETQRNKGNFPGRFSGRQFSNSRSEMNVSTLELGDSALYLCASSLEGQAKGEKLFFGSGTQLSVL.

The rearrangement links TRBV30 to TRBJ1-2; D not certain. The CDR3 is made up of 15 amino acids. Per germline, CDR1 GTSNPN and CDR2 SVGIG (reference sequence). With 3 bases removed from V and 0 bases from J, the gap between germline ends came to 14 bases. CDR3 sequence reads: CAWRPLGESNYGYTF. CDR3 DNA sequence: TGTGCCTGGAGACCCCTGGGCGAGTCTAACTATGGCTACACCTTC.

The J gene is TRBJ1-2, the V gene TRBV23-1, with TRBD1 as a possible D gene (5 bases). TRBV23-1 is an open reading frame whose function is uncertain. Between the trimmed V and J ends, which lost 2 bases and 3 bases, there was a span of 10 bases. CDR3 length equals 14 residues. CDR3 sequence reads: CASSQPDRDYGYTF. CDR3 nucleotides: TGCGCCAGCAGTCAACCAGACAGAGACTATGGCTACACCTTC.

This clone has only one observation. The rearrangement joins TRBV18 to TRBJ2-5, with 9 nucleotides matching TRBD1. This CDR3 spans 15 amino acids. Per germline, CDR1 KGHSH and CDR2 LQKENI. Trimming at V came to 2 bases and at J to 2 bases, leaving 3 bases not matched to a gene. CDR3 protein: CASSPVQGAQETQYF. Here the CDR3 DNA reads TGTGCCAGCTCACCAGTACAGGGGGCACAAGAGACCCAGTACTTC.

The chain joins TRBV12-5 to TRBJ1-2; 10 positions agree with TRBD1. The CDR3 is 14 residues long. CDR1 is LGHNT, CDR2 FRNRAP, per germline. Losses at the gene ends were 0 bases for V and 8 bases for J; bases not matched to a gene: 3. CDR3 in DNA: TGTGCTAGTGGTTTGGTACGGACAGGGGGAGGCTACACCTTC. As protein: CASGLVRTGGGYTF. Variable domain in full (rest from reference TRBV12-5 and TRBJ1-2): DARVTQTPRHKVTEMGQEVTMRCQPILGHNTVFWYRQTMMQGLELLAYFRNRAPLDDSGMPKDRFSAEMPDATLATLKIQPSEPRDSAVYFCASGLVRTGGGYTFGSGTRLTVV.